This TCR beta chain appears in the sequencing data of a study of regulatory T cells in long-lasting Graves disease. This clonotype came up many times. The time point: newly diagnosed GD, antithyroid drugs for less than 3 months. The TCR library used RNA extracted from PBMCs. V dropped 6 bases and J dropped 3 bases, with 12 bases sitting between them. Germline assignment: CDR1 SNHLY and CDR2 FYNNEI. This CDR3 has 15 amino acids. iRepertoire HTBI primers and Arm-PCR of CDR3 regions built TCR beta libraries. TCRdb re-analysed the multiplex PCR reads in MiXCR, keeping a single row per CDR3 protein. The sample has roughly 560,000 distinct CDR3 sequences; about 16% are singletons. The data also belong to a second study, concerning T cells in Graves' hyperthyroidism and ophthalmopathy.

The chain uses TRBV2 and TRBJ1-6, with a possible D match to TRBD1 (5 bases). The receptor's source is a woman aged 40 to 65 with Graves disease. The sequencing here drew on peripheral blood mononuclear cells (PBMCs), taken at new diagnosis, from a patient treated with antithyroid drugs. DNA of the CDR3: TGTGCCAGCAGGGCGACAGAGGGCTATAATTCACCCCTCCACTTT. Translating it yields CASRATEGYNSPLHF. Together with reference TRBV2 and TRBJ1-6, the CDR3 gives the full variable domain: EPEVTQTPSHQVTQMGQEVILRCVPISNHLYFYWYRQILGQKVEFLVSFYNNEISEKSEIFDDQFSVERPDGSNFTLKIRSTKLEDSAMYFCASRATEGYNSPLHFGNGTRLTVT.